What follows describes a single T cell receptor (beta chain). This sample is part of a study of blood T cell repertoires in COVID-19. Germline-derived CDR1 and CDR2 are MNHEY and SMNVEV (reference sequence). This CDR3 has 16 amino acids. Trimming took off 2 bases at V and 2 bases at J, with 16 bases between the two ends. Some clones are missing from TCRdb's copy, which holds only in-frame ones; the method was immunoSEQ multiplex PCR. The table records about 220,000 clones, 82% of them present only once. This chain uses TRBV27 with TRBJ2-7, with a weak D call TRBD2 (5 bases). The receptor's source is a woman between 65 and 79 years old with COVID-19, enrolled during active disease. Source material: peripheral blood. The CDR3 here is CASSLRGLPQAYEQYF. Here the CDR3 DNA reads TGTGCCAGCAGTTTACGAGGACTCCCTCAGGCCTACGAGCAGTACTTC.